This T cell receptor (beta chain) was recorded in a study of blood T cell repertoires in COVID-19. Study in general: From T cells, B-cell-depleted T cells, or PBMCs came the material, which was cDNA or gDNA.

The germline CDR1 and CDR2 sequences are SGDLS and YYNGEE. The CDR3 spans 16 residues. The trim removed 4 bases at V and 3 bases at J, leaving 5 bases unmatched. This table comes from immunoSEQ multiplex PCR, and its TCRdb copy is limited to in-frame clones, with some not included. The sample has approximately 97,000 clones; about 85% are singletons. This sequence originates from a woman aged 45-59 years with COVID-19, enrolled during active disease. The genes are TRBV9 and TRBJ2-7, with 15 bases aligning to TRBD2. Specimen: peripheral blood. The CDR3: CASSPSGLAGGYEQYF. CDR3 coding DNA: TGTGCCAGCAGCCCCTCGGGACTAGCGGGGGGCTACGAGCAGTACTTC.